The clone carrying this TCR beta chain was observed many times. What it binds is not known. This CDR3 spans 12 amino acids. V gave up 1 base and J gave up 7 bases, with 7 bases separating them. CDR1 and CDR2 (germline): SGHVS, FQNEAQ. Each CDR3 protein is one row after TCRdb ran MiXCR on the 5' RACE reads. The profile shows approximately 670,000 distinct CDR3 sequences, roughly 6% of them singletons. This sample was taken from a study of identical twins. The study's findings and limits: Abundant beta clonotypes from cord blood had fewer insertions, unlike memory repertoires, which showed none.

This receptor was taken from a man in his late teens or twenties in good health. This chain joins TRBV7-8 and TRBJ1-1, with no clear D. The specimen was naive T cells sorted from blood. This CDR3 is CASSLVAVEAFF. CDR3 DNA: TGTGCCAGCAGCTTAGTGGCCGTTGAAGCTTTCTTT.